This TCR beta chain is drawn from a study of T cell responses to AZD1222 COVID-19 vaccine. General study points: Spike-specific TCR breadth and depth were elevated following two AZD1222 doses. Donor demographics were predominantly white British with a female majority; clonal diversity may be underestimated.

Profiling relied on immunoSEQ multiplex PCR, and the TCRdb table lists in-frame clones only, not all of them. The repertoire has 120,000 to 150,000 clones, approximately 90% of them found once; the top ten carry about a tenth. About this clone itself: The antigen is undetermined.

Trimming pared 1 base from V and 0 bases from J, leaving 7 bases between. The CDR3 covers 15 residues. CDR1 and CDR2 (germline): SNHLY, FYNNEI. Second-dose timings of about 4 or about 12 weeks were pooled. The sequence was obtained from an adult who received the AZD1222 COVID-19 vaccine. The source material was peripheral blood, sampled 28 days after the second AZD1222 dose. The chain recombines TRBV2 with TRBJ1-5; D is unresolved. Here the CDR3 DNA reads TGTGCCAGCAGTGAAGATATGGTTAGCAATCAGCCCCAGCATTTT. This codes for CASSEDMVSNQPQHF.